This T cell receptor beta chain was sequenced for a study of T cell changes during pregnancy in multiple sclerosis. This CDR3 comprises 14 residues. V was trimmed by 5 bases and J by 0 bases, leaving 10 bases between them. Germline lookup yields CDR1 LNHDA and CDR2 SQIVND (reference sequence). Measured with immunoSEQ multiplex PCR; TCRdb has only the in-frame clones, and not every one. The sample yields 75,000 to 100,000 clones, about 91% seen once. The chain couples TRBV19 to TRBJ1-2; TRBD1 might be the D (6 bases). The TCR sequence derives from a female donor in good health, enrolled as a control in a pregnancy study. Sequencing used peripheral blood, obtained after pregnancy. CDR3 nucleotides: TGTGCCAGTAGTTCAGGGGCCGCTAACTATGGCTACACCTTC. It specifies CASSSGAANYGYTF.